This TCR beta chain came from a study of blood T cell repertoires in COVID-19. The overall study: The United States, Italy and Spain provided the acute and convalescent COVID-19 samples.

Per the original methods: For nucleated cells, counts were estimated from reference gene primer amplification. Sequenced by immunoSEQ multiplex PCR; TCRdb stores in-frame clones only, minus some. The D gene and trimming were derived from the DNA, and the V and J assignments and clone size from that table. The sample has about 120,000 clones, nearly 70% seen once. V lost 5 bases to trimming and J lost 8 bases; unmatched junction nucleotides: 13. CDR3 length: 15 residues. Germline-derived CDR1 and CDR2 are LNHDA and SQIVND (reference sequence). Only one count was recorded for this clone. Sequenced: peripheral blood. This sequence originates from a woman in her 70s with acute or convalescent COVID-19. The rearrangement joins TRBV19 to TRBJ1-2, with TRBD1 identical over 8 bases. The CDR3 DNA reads TGTGCCAGTAGTCTTTCTCCCGGGACAGGTCGAGGCTACACCTTC. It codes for CASSLSPGTGRGYTF.